One and the same sample provided the 24 T cell receptor beta chains below, sequenced in a study of blood T cell repertoires in COVID-19. Using immunoSEQ multiplex PCR, the repertoire was profiled, and TCRdb retains in-frame clones only, with some absent. The data contain around 100,000 clones, 70% to 90% of them seen just once; the ten biggest clones take up 8% to 8.5%. The source material was peripheral blood. These TCRs come from a woman between 65 and 79 years old who had recovered from COVID-19.

In DNA, the CDR3 is TGCGCCAGCAGCTTGGCCGCCGGCTCTGGAAACACCATATATTTT. Translation: CASSLAAGSGNTIYF. V and J are TRBV5-1 and TRBJ1-3; no reliable D call. CDR1 and CDR2 (germline): SGHRS, YFSETQ. The CDR3 has 15 residues. The V end lost 0 bases, the J end lost 0 bases, and 7 bases lay between the germline ends. Full variable domain (outside the CDR3, taken from reference TRBV5-1 and TRBJ1-3): KAGVTQTPRYLIKTRGQQVTLSCSPISGHRSVSWYQQTPGQGLQFLFEYFSETQRNKGNFPGRFSGRQFSNSRSEMNVSTLELGDSALYLCASSLAAGSGNTIYFGEGSWLTVV.

The sample holds a few counts of this clone. V gene TRBV7-3 combines with J gene TRBJ1-2; D not resolved. Trimming shortened V by 3 bases and J by 3 bases, and 11 bases separated the two germline ends. Per germline, CDR1 SGHTA and CDR2 FQGTGA. The CDR3 runs 14 residues. DNA for the CDR3: TGTGCCAGCAGCTTTGGGCTGCACGACTATGGCTACACCTTC. Protein sequence: CASSFGLHDYGYTF.

This chain links TRBV24-1 with TRBJ2-7, with 7 bases lining up with TRBD2. Per the germline V gene, CDR1 is KGHDR and CDR2 is SFDVKD. The CDR3 is 14 amino acids. V lost 3 bases and J lost 5; bases outside the gene matches: 6. The CDR3 protein is CATSDMGGSDEQYF. Here the CDR3 DNA reads TGTGCCACCAGTGATATGGGGGGGTCGGACGAGCAGTACTTC.

This clone was detected only once. The chain has TRBV2 and TRBJ2-5; D unresolved. Germline V CDR1 and CDR2: SNHLY, FYNNEI. The CDR3 spans 13 residues. The V end was cut by 3 bases, the J end by 5 bases, with 10 bases between. CDR3 bases: TGTGCCAGCAGTGATCCCAGTACGGAGACCCAGTACTTC. Its protein is CASSDPSTETQYF.

This chain links TRBV18 with TRBJ1-4; 8 bases fit TRBD1. The CDR3 has 14 amino acids. V trimming: 4 bases; J trimming: 5 bases; junction bases outside the gene matches: 3. Germline CDR1 KGHSH, CDR2 LQKENI. CDR3 in DNA: TGTGCCAGCTCACTCGGGACAGGCAATGAAAAACTGTTTTTT. It is translated as CASSLGTGNEKLFF.

The V gene is TRBV6-2 or TRBV6-3, the J gene TRBJ1-5; weak D call: TRBD1 (6 bases). Germline CDR1 is MNHEY and CDR2 is SVGEGT. The CDR3 is 14 residues long. Trimming removed 2 bases at V and 4 bases at J, with 9 bases between. CDR3 region: CASSYGTPNQPQHF. The DNA for the CDR3 is TGTGCCAGCAGTTACGGGACACCTAATCAGCCCCAGCATTTT.

The chain has TRBV6-6 and TRBJ1-1; 8 bases are shared with TRBD1. This CDR3 is 14 amino acids long. CDR1 MNHNY and CDR2 SVGAGI come from the germline V gene (reference sequence). V gave up 2 bases and J gave up 5 bases; unmatched junction bases: 4. The CDR3 DNA reads as TGTGCCAGCAGTTACCAGGGGGCGGGTACTGAAGCTTTCTTT. This gives the protein CASSYQGAGTEAFF.

This sequence joins TRBV15 and TRBJ1-5; D uncertain. CDR3 length equals 17 residues. Germline CDR1 reads LNHNV; CDR2 reads YYDKDF (reference sequence). Deletions cut 4 bases from V and 0 bases from J, with 16 bases between. CDR3 protein: CATSNHLGRLSNQPQHF. CDR3 sequence (DNA): TGTGCCACCAGCAACCACCTCGGCAGGCTTAGCAATCAGCCCCAGCATTTT.

The chain uses TRBV6-5 and TRBJ1-1; D unresolved. Germline V gene lookup returns CDR1 MNHEY and CDR2 SVGAGI. V was cut by 2 bases and J by 4 bases, with 11 bases left in between. CDR3 length equals 14 residues. CDR3 DNA sequence: TGTGCCAGCAGTTACGCAGAAGGAGTCACTGAAGCTTTCTTT. Protein product: CASSYAEGVTEAFF.

This clone turned up a few times. The chain employs TRBV5-1 and TRBJ2-7; 7 positions match TRBD2. V lost 0 bases and J lost 10; bases outside the gene matches: 10. CDR1 SGHRS and CDR2 YFSETQ come from the germline V gene. The CDR3 extends over 14 amino acids. This CDR3 reads CASSLGEGRGDQYF. CDR3 DNA sequence: TGCGCCAGCAGCTTGGGGGAGGGTAGAGGCGATCAGTACTTC.

The gene calls are TRBV28 and TRBJ2-7; 9 bases fit TRBD2. This CDR3 is built from 14 residues. The V gene's germline CDR1 is MDHEN and CDR2 SYDVKM. With 4 bases clipped from V and 4 bases from J, the junction kept 5 bases outside the gene matches. CDR3 in DNA: TGTGCCAGCAGTTGGGGACTAGCCCTATACGAGCAGTACTTC. It is translated as CASSWGLALYEQYF. Together with reference TRBV28 and TRBJ2-7, the CDR3 gives the full variable domain: DVKVTQSSRYLVKRTGEKVFLECVQDMDHENMFWYRQDPGLGLRLIYFSYDVKMKEKGDIPEGYSVSREKKERFSLILESASTNQTSMYLCASSWGLALYEQYFGPGTRLTVT.

The genes are TRBV7-3 and TRBJ1-1; D gene ambiguous. V gave up 8 bases and J gave up 5 bases, with 21 bases separating them. Germline CDR1 and CDR2: SGHTA and FQGTGA. This CDR3 is built from 15 residues. DNA for the CDR3: TGTGCCAGCTCCCCCGATGCGGCCATTAGTACTGAAGCTTTCTTT. Its translation: CASSPDAAISTEAFF.

The rearrangement uses TRBV24-1 and TRBJ1-5; D ambiguous. The germline V gene encodes CDR1 KGHDR and CDR2 SFDVKD. The CDR3 has 13 amino acids. The V end lost 8 bases, the J end lost 6 bases, and 13 bases lay between the germline ends. The CDR3 protein is CATKGGLGQPQHF. In nucleotides, the CDR3 is TGTGCCACCAAAGGCGGGTTAGGTCAGCCCCAGCATTTT.

This clone was recorded only once. The genes are TRBV3-1 (or the pseudogene TRBV3-2) and TRBJ2-5; 8 positions agree with TRBD2. In germline, CDR1 is LGHDT, CDR2 YNNKEL (reference sequence). This CDR3 spans 16 amino acids. V lost 3 bases, J lost 2 bases, and 8 bases stayed unmatched. The CDR3 protein is CASSQEGVAGQETQYF. CDR3 DNA sequence: TGTGCCAGCAGCCAGGAGGGGGTAGCGGGACAAGAGACCCAGTACTTC.

The chain couples TRBV2 to TRBJ2-5; D call uncertain. The CDR3 has 15 residues. V gave up 5 bases and J gave up 1 base, with 14 bases separating them. CDR1 SNHLY and CDR2 FYNNEI come from the germline V gene. CDR3 protein: CASSSPLGFQETQYF. The CDR3 coding sequence is TGTGCCAGCAGTTCCCCCCTCGGGTTCCAAGAGACCCAGTACTTC.

The rearrangement uses TRBV6-1 and TRBJ2-5, with 9 bases lining up with TRBD1. Per germline, CDR1 MNHNS and CDR2 SASEGT. This CDR3 contains 14 residues. The junction had 3 bases not matched to a gene; V was cut back by 2 bases and J by 5 bases. The CDR3 nucleotides read TGTGCCAGCAGTGAAAGGGACAGGGTCGAGACCCAGTACTTC. This sequence encodes CASSERDRVETQYF.

V and J are TRBV11-2 and TRBJ1-1, with D possibly being TRBD1 (5 bases). Germline V gene lookup returns CDR1 SGHAT and CDR2 FQNNGV. Trimming cost V 4 bases and J 0 bases, with 15 bases left between them. The CDR3 spans 16 residues. The DNA of the CDR3 is TGTGCCAGCAGCTCCCGACAGCACCTTATGAACACTGAAGCTTTCTTT. Protein product: CASSSRQHLMNTEAFF.

This chain connects TRBV2 to TRBJ2-7, with a possible D match to TRBD2 (6 bases). Germline loops: CDR1 SNHLY, CDR2 FYNNEI. The V end was cut by 7 bases, the J end by 2 bases, with 18 bases between. There are 15 residues in the CDR3. The CDR3 DNA is TGTGCCAGCACCTTCCAGGCTAGCGCGGCCTACGAGCAGTACTTC. Its protein product is CASTFQASAAYEQYF. The entire variable domain, with the rest obtained from reference TRBV2 and TRBJ2-7, is as follows: EPEVTQTPSHQVTQMGQEVILRCVPISNHLYFYWYRQILGQKVEFLVSFYNNEISEKSEIFDDQFSVERPDGSNFTLKIRSTKLEDSAMYFCASTFQASAAYEQYFGPGTRLTVT.

This clone was seen only once. CDR3 sequence reads: CASSLGRGFYEQYF. CDR3 DNA sequence: TGCGCCAGCAGCTTGGGCAGGGGGTTTTACGAGCAGTACTTC. The chain carries TRBV5-1 and TRBJ2-7; 7 bases map to TRBD1. Germline values: CDR1 SGHRS, CDR2 YFSETQ. V lost 0 bases, J lost 4 bases, and 4 bases stayed unmatched. CDR3 length: 14 residues.

The chain carries TRBV18 and TRBJ1-4; weak D call: TRBD1 (5 bases). The CDR3 is 14 residues long. The germline gives CDR1 KGHSH, CDR2 LQKENI. Trimming cost V 1 base and J 7 bases, with 10 bases left between them. The CDR3 spells CASSPRQSGEKLFF. DNA of the CDR3: TGTGCCAGCTCACCACGACAGTCCGGTGAAAAACTGTTTTTT.

The CDR3 DNA follows: TGTGCCAGCCGAATGGGACAGGGGATTAGAAGGACAGATACGCAGTATTTT. This translates into CASRMGQGIRRTDTQYF. The genes are TRBV28 and TRBJ2-3; 10 bases align to TRBD1. Germline assignment: CDR1 MDHEN and CDR2 SYDVKM. V lost 8 bases, J lost 3 bases, and 14 bases stayed unmatched. This CDR3 region has 17 residues.

J is TRBJ2-3 and V is TRBV4-1; D perhaps matches TRBD2 (7 bases). The ends were cut back, 1 base at V and 6 bases at J, with 14 bases in the middle. Germline V CDR1 and CDR2: MGHRA, YSYEKL. This CDR3 region has 15 residues. Here the CDR3 DNA reads TGCGCCAGCAGCCAAGTCGGGGGGCGGTCGGATACGCAGTATTTT. It codes for CASSQVGGRSDTQYF.

This chain links TRBV28 with TRBJ2-3, with 7 bases fitting TRBD1. The trim removed 3 bases at V and 5 bases at J, leaving 11 bases unmatched. Germline V gives CDR1 MDHEN, CDR2 SYDVKM. This CDR3 region has 16 residues. The CDR3 reads CASSFAGEGARDTQYF. CDR3 bases: TGTGCCAGCAGTTTCGCCGGAGAGGGGGCCCGAGATACGCAGTATTTT.

This sequence joins TRBV6-1 and TRBJ2-1, with D uncertain. Germline CDR1 is MNHNS and CDR2 is SASEGT. Trimming shortened V by 5 bases and J by 5 bases, and 10 bases separated the two germline ends. The CDR3 is made up of 13 amino acids. Here the CDR3 reads CASSFAGHNEQFF. CDR3 DNA sequence: TGTGCCAGCAGTTTTGCAGGTCACAATGAGCAGTTCTTC.